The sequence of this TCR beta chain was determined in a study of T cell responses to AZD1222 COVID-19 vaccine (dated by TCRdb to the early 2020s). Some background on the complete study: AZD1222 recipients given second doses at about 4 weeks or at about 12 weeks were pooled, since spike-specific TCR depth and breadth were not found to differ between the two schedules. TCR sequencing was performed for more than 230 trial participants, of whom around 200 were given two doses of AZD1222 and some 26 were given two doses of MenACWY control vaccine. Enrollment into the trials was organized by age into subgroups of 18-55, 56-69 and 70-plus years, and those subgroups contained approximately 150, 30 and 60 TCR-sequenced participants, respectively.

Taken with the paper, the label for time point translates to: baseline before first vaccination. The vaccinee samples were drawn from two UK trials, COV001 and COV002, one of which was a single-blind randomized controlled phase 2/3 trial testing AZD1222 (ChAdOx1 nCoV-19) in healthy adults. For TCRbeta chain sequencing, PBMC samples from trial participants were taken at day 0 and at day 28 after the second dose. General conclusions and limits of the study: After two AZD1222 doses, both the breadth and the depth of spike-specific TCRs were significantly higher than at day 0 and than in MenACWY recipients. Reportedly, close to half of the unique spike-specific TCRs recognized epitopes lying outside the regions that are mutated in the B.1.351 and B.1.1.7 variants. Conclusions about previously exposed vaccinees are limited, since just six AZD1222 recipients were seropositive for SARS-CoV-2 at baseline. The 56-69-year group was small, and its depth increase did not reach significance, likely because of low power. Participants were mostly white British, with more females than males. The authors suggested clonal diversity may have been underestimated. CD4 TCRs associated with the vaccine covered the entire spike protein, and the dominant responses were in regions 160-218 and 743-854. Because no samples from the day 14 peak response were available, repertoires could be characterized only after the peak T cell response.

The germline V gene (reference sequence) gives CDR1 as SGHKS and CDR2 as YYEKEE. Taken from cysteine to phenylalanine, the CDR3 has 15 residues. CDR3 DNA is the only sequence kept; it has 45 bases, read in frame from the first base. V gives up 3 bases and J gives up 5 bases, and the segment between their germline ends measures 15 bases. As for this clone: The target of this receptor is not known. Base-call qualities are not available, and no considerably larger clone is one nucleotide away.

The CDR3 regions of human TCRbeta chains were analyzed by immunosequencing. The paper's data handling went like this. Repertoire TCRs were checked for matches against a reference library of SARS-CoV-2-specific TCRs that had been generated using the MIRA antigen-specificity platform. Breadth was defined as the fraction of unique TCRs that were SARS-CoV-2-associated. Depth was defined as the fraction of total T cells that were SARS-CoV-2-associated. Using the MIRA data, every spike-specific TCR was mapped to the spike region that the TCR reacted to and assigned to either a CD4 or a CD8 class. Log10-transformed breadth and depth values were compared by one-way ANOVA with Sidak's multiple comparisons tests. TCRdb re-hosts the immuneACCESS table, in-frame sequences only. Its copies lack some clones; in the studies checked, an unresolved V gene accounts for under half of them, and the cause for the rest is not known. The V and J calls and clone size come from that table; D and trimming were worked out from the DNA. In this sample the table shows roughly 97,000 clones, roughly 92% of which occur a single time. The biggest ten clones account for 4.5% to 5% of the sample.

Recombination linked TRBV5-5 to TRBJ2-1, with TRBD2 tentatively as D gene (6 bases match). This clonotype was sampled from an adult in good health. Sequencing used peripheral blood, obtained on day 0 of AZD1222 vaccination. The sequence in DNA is TGTGCCAGCAGCTCGGAGACTAGAATAAACAATGAGCAGTTCTTC. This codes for CASSSETRINNEQFF.